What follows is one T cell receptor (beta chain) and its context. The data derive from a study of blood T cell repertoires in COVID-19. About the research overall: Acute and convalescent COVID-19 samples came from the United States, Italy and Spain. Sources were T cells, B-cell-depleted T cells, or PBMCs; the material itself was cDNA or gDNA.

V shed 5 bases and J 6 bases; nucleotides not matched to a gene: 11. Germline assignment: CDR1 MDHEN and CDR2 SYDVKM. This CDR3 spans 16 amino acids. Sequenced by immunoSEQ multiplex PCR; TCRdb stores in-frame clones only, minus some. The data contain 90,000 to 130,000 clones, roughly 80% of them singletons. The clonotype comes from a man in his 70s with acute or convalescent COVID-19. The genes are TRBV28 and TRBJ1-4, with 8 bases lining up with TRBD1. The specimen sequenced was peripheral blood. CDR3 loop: CASSEPQGARDEKLFF. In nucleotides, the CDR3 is TGTGCCAGCAGTGAACCCCAGGGGGCGAGGGATGAAAAACTGTTTTTT.